This passage covers 30 T cell receptor beta chains from one sample sequenced in a study of T cell responses to AZD1222 COVID-19 vaccine. Assay used: immunoSEQ multiplex PCR; TCRdb lists only in-frame clones, some missing. The sample holds tens of thousands of clones; around 89% are singletons and the top ten take roughly 4.5%. The specimen comprised peripheral blood, sampled on day 0 of MenACWY control vaccination. The source of these receptors is an adult in good health.

This chain links TRBV5-1 with TRBJ2-7; D ambiguous. The V end was cut by 2 bases, the J end by 3 bases, with 12 bases between. Germline CDR1 and CDR2: SGHRS and YFSETQ. CDR3 length: 14 residues. This CDR3 is CASSFGGAGYEQYF. In nucleotides, the CDR3 is TGCGCCAGCAGCTTCGGTGGAGCCGGCTACGAGCAGTACTTC.

By frequency in the sample, this clone is medium-sized (0.01 to 0.1%). The chain is built from TRBV7-9 and TRBJ2-5; D remains unclear. The ends were cut back, 0 bases at V and 2 bases at J, with 4 bases in the middle. Germline CDR1 is SEHNR and CDR2 is FQNEAQ (reference sequence). The CDR3 has 13 residues. In nucleotides, the CDR3 is TGTGCCAGCAGCTTAGCCGAACAAGAGACCCAGTACTTC. Residues: CASSLAEQETQYF.

V gene TRBV11-3 combines with J gene TRBJ2-7, with TRBD2 identical over 10 bases. Germline V lookup: CDR1 SGHNT, CDR2 YENEEA. The ends lost 2 bases at V and 6 bases at J; junction bases unmatched: 7. The CDR3 is 15 residues long. For the CDR3, the DNA is TGTGCCAGCAGCTTATCCACTAGCGGGATTGGCGAGCAGTACTTC. Translation gives CASSLSTSGIGEQYF.

The rearrangement uses TRBV5-4 and TRBJ1-4, with a tentative D call TRBD1 (5 bases). This CDR3 is 14 amino acids long. With 0 bases removed from V and 7 bases from J, the gap between germline ends came to 10 bases. Germline CDR1 and CDR2: SGHNT and YYREEE (reference sequence). The CDR3 nucleotides are TGTGCCAGCAGCTTGGGGGGGTTTGGTGAAAAACTGTTTTTT. Residues: CASSLGGFGEKLFF. The complete variable domain, with remaining parts taken from reference TRBV5-4 and TRBJ1-4, reads ETGVTQSPTHLIKTRGQQVTLRCSSQSGHNTVSWYQQALGQGPQFIFQYYREEENGRGNFPPRFSGLQFPNYSSELNVNALELDDSALYLCASSLGGFGEKLFFGSGTQLSVL.

This clone appeared once. V is TRBV29-1 and J is TRBJ1-1, with D possibly TRBD1 on 5 matching bases. The CDR3 runs 14 residues. V was shortened by 1 base and J by 5 bases, with 14 bases between the two germline ends. CDR1 and CDR2 from the germline V gene are SQVTM and ANQGSEA. The CDR3 DNA follows: TGCAGCGTTGAAGGGGGGTGGGGCGGGACTGAAGCTTTCTTT. Amino acids: CSVEGGWGGTEAFF.

The genes are TRBV7-2 and TRBJ2-5; no firm D call. This CDR3 comprises 12 residues. From germline, CDR1 is SGHTA and CDR2 FQGNSA. Trimming left V 1 base short and J 6 bases short, with 6 bases between. CDR3 sequence reads: CASSLEVQTQYF. As DNA, the CDR3 is TGTGCCAGCAGCTTAGAGGTGCAGACCCAGTACTTC.

This clone showed up just once. The J gene is TRBJ2-5, the V gene TRBV6-2 or TRBV6-3, with 8 bases lining up with TRBD2. Trimming took 5 bases from V and 5 from J; bases not matched to a gene: 4. The CDR3 totals 13 residues. Germline V gene lookup returns CDR1 MNHEY and CDR2 SVGEGT. The CDR3 loop reads CASSGTRWETQYF. In DNA form, the CDR3 reads TGTGCCAGCAGTGGGACTAGGTGGGAGACCCAGTACTTC.

The chain uses TRBV7-2 and TRBJ1-1; D call uncertain. V lost 5 bases and J lost 6, with 19 bases in between. The CDR3 length is 15 residues. In germline, CDR1 is SGHTA, CDR2 FQGNSA. CDR3 sequence (DNA): TGTGCCAGCAGCCCCAACTCACAATGGCTGCCTGAAGCTTTCTTT. It specifies CASSPNSQWLPEAFF. Together with reference TRBV7-2 and TRBJ1-1, the CDR3 gives the full variable domain: GAGVSQSPSNKVTEKGKDVELRCDPISGHTALYWYRQSLGQGLEFLIYFQGNSAPDKSGLPSDRFSAERTGGSVSTLTIQRTQQEDSAVYLCASSPNSQWLPEAFFGQGTRLTVV.

This clone has just one count. The gene calls are TRBV28 and TRBJ2-6; 10 positions match TRBD1. Per the germline V gene, CDR1 is MDHEN and CDR2 is SYDVKM. This CDR3 has 19 residues. V shed 5 bases, J shed 0 bases, and the junction held 10 bases outside the gene matches. This chain's CDR3 is CASSRTGGYTYSGANVLTF. CDR3 coding DNA: TGTGCCAGCAGTCGGACAGGGGGGTACACGTACTCTGGGGCCAACGTCCTGACTTTC.

The chain is built from TRBV19 and TRBJ2-7; a weak D match, TRBD2 (6 bases). The CDR3 is 15 amino acids. V dropped 6 bases and J dropped 1 base, with 16 bases sitting between them. Germline values: CDR1 LNHDA, CDR2 SQIVND (reference sequence). The CDR3 nucleotides read TGTGCCAGTAGGGTGGGGGACTTGGGTTCCTACGAGCAGTACTTC. Translating gives CASRVGDLGSYEQYF.

This clone has a handful of counts. The chain combines TRBV28 with TRBJ2-1; 8 nucleotides agree with TRBD1. Trimming at V came to 3 bases and at J to 9 bases, leaving 10 bases not matched to a gene. CDR1 MDHEN and CDR2 SYDVKM come from the germline V gene. The CDR3 totals 15 residues. CDR3 in amino acids: CASSFRDRGVGEQFF. CDR3 DNA sequence: TGTGCCAGCAGTTTCCGAGACAGGGGAGTTGGTGAGCAGTTCTTC.

V and J are TRBV12-3 or TRBV12-4 and TRBJ1-1, with D possibly matching TRBD1 (5 bases). This CDR3 region has 13 residues. The germline V and J ends were trimmed by 6 bases and 11 bases, with 19 bases remaining between them. As DNA, the CDR3 is TGTGCCAGCAGCCCCGGGGGTTCGGGTAGGGCTTTCTTT. Amino acids: CASSPGGSGRAFF.

This sequence joins TRBV30 and TRBJ2-7; 7 positions agree with TRBD1. The CDR3 is 14 residues long. V dropped 1 base and J dropped 6; count of bases not matched to a gene: 9. CDR1 GTSNPN and CDR2 SVGIG come from the germline V gene (reference sequence). DNA of the CDR3: TGTGCCTGGAGTGCCTCGGACAGGTATGGCGAGCAGTACTTC. Residues: CAWSASDRYGEQYF. Full variable domain (rest looked up from reference TRBV30 and TRBJ2-7): SQTIHQWPATLVQPVGSPLSLECTVEGTSNPNLYWYRQAAGRGLQLLFYSVGIGQISSEVPQNLSASRPQDRQFILSSKKLLLSDSGFYLCAWSASDRYGEQYFGPGTRLTVT.

The rearrangement uses TRBV5-8 and TRBJ1-6; no clear D. Trimming cost V 0 bases and J 8 bases, with 9 bases left between them. The CDR3 extends over 14 amino acids. Germline CDR1 is SGHTS and CDR2 is YDEGEE. The CDR3 DNA reads TGTGCCAGCAGCTTGGGTCAAGCGGATTCACCCCTCCACTTT. It codes for CASSLGQADSPLHF.

This clone was observed a few times. The chain combines TRBV4-3 with TRBJ2-7; D possibly corresponds to TRBD1 (6 bases). The germline V gene encodes CDR1 LGHNA and CDR2 YSLEER. This CDR3 has 18 residues. V lost 0 bases and J lost 3, with 21 bases in between. This CDR3 is CASSQDVAGVGGFYEQYF. CDR3 sequence (DNA): TGCGCCAGCAGCCAAGATGTGGCAGGGGTTGGGGGTTTCTACGAGCAGTACTTC.

The V and J genes are TRBV6-1 and TRBJ2-5, with D possibly called TRBD1 or TRBD2 (5 bases each). This CDR3 is built from 14 residues. V lost 3 bases and J lost 1, with 9 bases in between. The V gene's germline CDR1 is MNHNS and CDR2 SASEGT. CDR3: CASSDGAPQETQYF. The CDR3, as DNA: TGTGCCAGCAGTGACGGGGCCCCCCAAGAGACCCAGTACTTC.

This clone was found once. The chain links TRBV19 to TRBJ2-5, with a tentative D call TRBD2 (5 bases). The CDR3 totals 13 residues. CDR1 LNHDA and CDR2 SQIVND come from the germline V gene (reference sequence). V was trimmed by 3 bases and J by 4 bases, leaving 9 bases between them. Written as DNA, the CDR3 is TGTGCCAGTAGTATGAGGGCAAGAGAGACCCAGTACTTC. Its protein is CASSMRARETQYF.

The V and J genes are TRBV5-1 and TRBJ1-5, with D possibly being TRBD1 (5 bases). This CDR3 spans 15 amino acids. Trimming took off 1 base at V and 5 bases at J, with 13 bases between the two ends. CDR1 and CDR2 from the germline V gene are SGHRS and YFSETQ. The CDR3 loop is CASSLQGRSDQPQHF. CDR3 coding DNA: TGCGCCAGCAGCTTGCAGGGAAGGAGTGATCAGCCCCAGCATTTT.

The gene calls are TRBV2 and TRBJ1-5; 9 bases match TRBD1. The J segment lost 2 bases and the V segment lost 7 bases, leaving 3 bases of the junction unmatched. The CDR3 is 14 residues long. The germline gives CDR1 SNHLY, CDR2 FYNNEI. In DNA form, the CDR3 reads TGTGCCAGCAAGGACAGGGGTGGCAATCAGCCCCAGCATTTT. Translating it yields CASKDRGGNQPQHF.

The V and J genes are TRBV3-1 (or the pseudogene TRBV3-2) and TRBJ2-7; D possibly matches TRBD1 or TRBD2 (6 bases each). CDR1 and CDR2 from the germline V gene are LGHDT and YNNKEL (reference sequence). CDR3 size: 15 residues. V was pared by 4 bases and J by 3 bases, with 16 bases between. The CDR3 nucleotides are TGTGCCAGCAGCCTATTGAGTGGGGGGCGCTACGAGCAGTACTTC. It encodes CASSLLSGGRYEQYF.

J is TRBJ2-1 and V is TRBV2, with 15 bases fitting TRBD2. The J segment lost 10 bases and the V segment lost 5 bases, leaving 3 bases of the junction unmatched. Per germline, CDR1 SNHLY and CDR2 FYNNEI. This CDR3 is built from 14 residues. The DNA of the CDR3 is TGTGCCAGCAGTTCGGGACTAGCGGGAGGAGAGCAGTTCTTC. Its protein product is CASSSGLAGGEQFF. The whole variable domain, filled in from reference TRBV2 and TRBJ2-1, reads EPEVTQTPSHQVTQMGQEVILRCVPISNHLYFYWYRQILGQKVEFLVSFYNNEISEKSEIFDDQFSVERPDGSNFTLKIRSTKLEDSAMYFCASSSGLAGGEQFFGPGTRLTVL.

The V call is TRBV21-1, the J call TRBJ2-7; TRBD2, the table's D call, lacks a check against the DNA. TRBV21-1 is a pseudogene locus. CDR3 length: 10 amino acids. In DNA form, the CDR3 reads TGTGCCAGCAGCCCCGACGAGCAGTACTTC. It is translated as CASSPDEQYF.

The rearrangement links TRBV19 to TRBJ2-7; 9 bases are shared with TRBD2. Unmatched junction bases numbered 6, after V lost 4 bases and J lost 5 bases. This CDR3 region has 14 residues. Per germline, CDR1 LNHDA and CDR2 SQIVND (reference sequence). The CDR3 spells CASSTQGLADEQYF. CDR3 DNA: TGTGCCAGTAGTACCCAGGGACTAGCTGACGAGCAGTACTTC.

The CDR3 is CASSPGGGRADEQFF. CDR3 in DNA: TGCGCCAGCAGCCCAGGAGGCGGGAGGGCGGATGAGCAGTTCTTC. The chain is built from TRBV5-1 and TRBJ2-1; 9 positions agree with TRBD2. V lost 4 bases and J lost 8; bases outside the gene matches: 10. CDR1 and CDR2 from the germline V gene are SGHRS and YFSETQ. The CDR3 contains 15 residues.

The chain uses TRBV2 and TRBJ1-5; D gene uncertain. V lost 4 bases to trimming and J lost 6 bases, with 10 bases between them. The V gene's germline CDR1 is SNHLY and CDR2 FYNNEI. This CDR3 has 13 residues. In nucleotides, the CDR3 is TGTGCCAGCAGTGGGCGGGAAAGTCAGCCCCAGCATTTT. It yields the protein CASSGRESQPQHF.

The gene calls are TRBV19 and TRBJ2-3, with D possibly being TRBD2 (5 bases). CDR3 length: 15 residues. V lost 2 bases to trimming and J lost 1 base, with 10 bases between them. Germline V gives CDR1 LNHDA, CDR2 SQIVND (reference sequence). The CDR3 coding sequence is TGTGCCAGTAGTATAAGCGCAGCGGGCACAGATACGCAGTATTTT. It encodes CASSISAAGTDTQYF.

V usage is TRBV5-1 and J usage is TRBJ2-1; D gene ambiguous. The V end lost 1 base, the J end lost 1 base, and 12 bases lay between the germline ends. The CDR3 runs 16 residues. Germline CDR1 is SGHRS and CDR2 is YFSETQ. This CDR3 reads CASSLLLGKSYNEQFF. The CDR3, as DNA: TGCGCCAGCAGCTTGTTGTTGGGAAAATCCTACAATGAGCAGTTCTTC.

The V gene is TRBV6-2 or TRBV6-3, the J gene TRBJ2-7, with D unclear. Trimming left V 6 bases short and J 2 bases short, with 11 bases between. The CDR3 covers 13 residues. CDR1 is MNHEY and CDR2 is SVGEGT in the germline V gene. CDR3 nucleotides: TGTGCCAGCAGCGACCCTTACCCCTACGAGCAGTACTTC. This sequence encodes CASSDPYPYEQYF.

This sequence joins TRBV27 and TRBJ1-2; D is undetermined. Germline CDR1 and CDR2: MNHEY and SMNVEV (reference sequence). V was trimmed by 3 bases and J by 4 bases, leaving 15 bases between them. The CDR3 extends over 15 amino acids. CDR3 sequence reads: CASSFSPYGSYGYTF. Written as DNA, the CDR3 is TGTGCCAGCAGTTTCAGCCCCTACGGGTCCTATGGCTACACCTTC.

V usage is TRBV5-5 and J usage is TRBJ2-7; TRBD2 agrees at 9 bases. There are 17 residues in the CDR3. J was trimmed by 2 bases and V by 3 bases; bases with no gene match: 12. Germline V lookup: CDR1 SGHKS, CDR2 YYEKEE (reference sequence). DNA for the CDR3: TGTGCCAGCAGCTCCCCCCTCTTAGCGGGGGCCACCTACGAGCAGTACTTC. It codes for CASSSPLLAGATYEQYF. The full variable domain, with the rest looked up from reference TRBV5-5 and TRBJ2-7, is DAGVTQSPTHLIKTRGQQVTLRCSPISGHKSVSWYQQVLGQGPQFIFQYYEKEERGRGNFPDRFSARQFPNYSSELNVNALLLGDSALYLCASSSPLLAGATYEQYFGPGTRLTVT.